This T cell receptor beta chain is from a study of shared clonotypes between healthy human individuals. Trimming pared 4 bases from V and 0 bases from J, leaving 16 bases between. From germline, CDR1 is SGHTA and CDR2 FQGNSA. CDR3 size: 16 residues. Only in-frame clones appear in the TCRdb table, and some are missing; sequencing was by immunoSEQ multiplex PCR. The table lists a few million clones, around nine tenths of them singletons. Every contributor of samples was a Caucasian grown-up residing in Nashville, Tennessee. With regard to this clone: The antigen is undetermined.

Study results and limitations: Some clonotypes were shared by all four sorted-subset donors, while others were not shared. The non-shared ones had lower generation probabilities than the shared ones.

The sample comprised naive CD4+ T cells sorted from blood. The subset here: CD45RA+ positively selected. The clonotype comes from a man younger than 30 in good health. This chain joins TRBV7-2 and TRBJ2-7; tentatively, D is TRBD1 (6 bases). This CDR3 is CASSSIQGALSYEQYF. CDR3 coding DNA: TGTGCCAGCAGCTCAATACAGGGCGCCCTCTCCTACGAGCAGTACTTC.